This is a list of T cell receptor beta chains from one sample in a study of blood T cell repertoires in COVID-19. Clones were read by immunoSEQ multiplex PCR, and TCRdb kept only the in-frame ones, dropping some. The repertoire has around 300,000 clones, more than 80% of them found once; the top ten carry roughly 6.8%. The source material was peripheral blood. These receptors all stem from a woman under 40 with COVID-19, enrolled during active disease. CDR3s include the opening cysteine and the closing phenylalanine or tryptophan. A D gene is named only where the DNA matches it firmly. Clone size is not always given. Where it is, it says once, few, many or a class for expanded clones.

cdr3_aa | cdr3_nt | d_call | j_call | clone_size | v_call
CATSGSAEGNTEAFF | TGTGCCACCAGCGGTTCCGCGGAGGGGAACACTGAAGCTTTCTTT | - | TRBJ1-1 | - | TRBV15
CATSGGSKNTEAFF | TGTGCCACCTCGGGCGGGTCGAAGAACACTGAAGCTTTCTTT | - | TRBJ1-1 | - | TRBV18
CASSFPGTAQETQYF | TGTGCCAGCAGTTTCCCCGGGACAGCCCAAGAGACCCAGTACTTC | TRBD1 | TRBJ2-5 | - | TRBV28
CAWSVNSFVGETQYF | TGTGCCTGGAGTGTAAACAGTTTCGTCGGAGAGACCCAGTACTTC | - | TRBJ2-5 | once | TRBV30
CASRQYNEQFF | TGTGCCAGCAGACAATACAATGAGCAGTTCTTC | - | TRBJ2-1 | - | TRBV27
CASSLGPNEKLFF | TGTGCCAGCAGCTTGGGGCCTAATGAAAAACTGTTTTTT | - | TRBJ1-4 | - | TRBV11-2
CASSLGWQGTDTQYF | TGCGCCAGCAGCTTGGGATGGCAAGGCACAGATACGCAGTATTTT | - | TRBJ2-3 | once | TRBV5-1
CASSLKETQYF | TGTGCCAGCAGCCTAAAAGAGACCCAGTACTTC | - | TRBJ2-5 | - | TRBV3-1/TRBV3-2
CASSPGVSASPLHF | TGTGCCAGCAGTCCCGGGGTCTCGGCTTCACCCCTCCACTTT | - | TRBJ1-6 | - | TRBV6-4
CASREDLYSNQPQHF | TGTGCCAGCAGGGAGGACCTCTATAGCAATCAGCCCCAGCATTTT | - | TRBJ1-5 | - | TRBV6-5
CASSLGAGENTGELFF | TGTGCCAGCAGCTTAGGGGCGGGAGAGAACACCGGGGAGCTGTTTTTT | TRBD2 | TRBJ2-2 | - | TRBV7-9
CASSLGLAGGATDF | TGCGCCAGCAGCTTGGGACTAGCGGGGGGCGCGACGGATTTT | TRBD2 | TRBJ2-3 | - | TRBV5-1
CASSLSRGNTEAFF | TGTGCCAGCAGTTTATCTAGGGGCAACACTGAAGCTTTCTTT | - | TRBJ1-1 | - | TRBV27
CAILTGVDYGYTF | TGTGCCATCTTAACAGGGGTGGACTATGGCTACACCTTC | TRBD1 | TRBJ1-2 | - | TRBV28
CASSIRGAFSYEQYF | TGTGCCAGCAGCATCAGGGGCGCCTTCTCCTACGAGCAGTACTTC | - | TRBJ2-7 | - | TRBV5-6
CASRAGGGYTF | TGTGCCAGCAGGGCAGGGGGTGGCTACACCTTC | TRBD1 | TRBJ1-2 | - | TRBV28
CASSPPWAKNTGELFF | TGTGCCAGCAGCCCGCCCTGGGCCAAGAACACCGGGGAGCTGTTTTTT | - | TRBJ2-2 | - | TRBV3-1/TRBV3-2
CASRAGIKNEQFF | TGTGCCAGTAGAGCGGGAATCAAAAATGAGCAGTTCTTC | TRBD2 | TRBJ2-1 | - | TRBV19
CASSLKVGAANTEAFF | TGTGCCAGCAGCCTTAAAGTAGGAGCGGCGAACACTGAAGCTTTCTTT | - | TRBJ1-1 | once | TRBV11-2
CASSQDPRLAGDTGELFF | TGTGCCAGCAGCCAAGATCCTCGACTAGCGGGAGACACCGGGGAGCTGTTTTTT | TRBD2 | TRBJ2-2 | - | TRBV4-2
CSVLSNTGELFF | TGCAGCGTTCTGTCGAACACCGGGGAGCTGTTTTTT | - | TRBJ2-2 | - | TRBV29-1
CASSFGLAGGTDTQYF | TGTGCCAGCAGCTTTGGACTAGCGGGGGGCACAGATACGCAGTATTTT | TRBD2 | TRBJ2-3 | - | TRBV7-3
CASSLKRDSPLHF | TGTGCCAGTAGTTTAAAACGGGATTCACCCCTCCACTTT | - | TRBJ1-6 | - | TRBV19
CASSSGLAGAGGELFF | TGTGCCAGCAGCTCGGGACTAGCGGGAGCTGGGGGGGAGCTGTTTTTT | TRBD2 | TRBJ2-2 | - | TRBV5-6
CASSLAGRANEQFF | TGCGCCAGCAGCTTGGCTGGGAGGGCCAATGAGCAGTTCTTC | TRBD2 | TRBJ2-1 | once | TRBV5-1
CASSDGATSGSSHEQYF | TGTGCCAGCTCGGATGGGGCGACTAGCGGGAGCAGCCACGAGCAGTACTTC | - | TRBJ2-7 | - | TRBV21-1
CAWSVGLAGSYEQYF | TGTGCCTGGAGTGTAGGACTAGCGGGGTCCTACGAGCAGTACTTC | TRBD2 | TRBJ2-7 | - | TRBV30
CASSTPAGGYTF | TGTGCCAGCAGTACACCCGCGGGCGGCTACACCTTC | - | TRBJ1-2 | - | TRBV28
CASSVAVPRGGYGYTF | TGTGCCAGCAGCGTAGCTGTCCCCAGGGGCGGTTATGGCTACACCTTC | - | TRBJ1-2 | once | TRBV9
CASRQDEANYGYTF | TGCGCCAGCAGACAAGACGAGGCGAACTATGGCTACACCTTC | - | TRBJ1-2 | - | TRBV5-1
CASSLSSYEQYF | TGTGCCAGCTCGCTCAGCTCCTACGAGCAGTACTTC | - | TRBJ2-7 | - | TRBV18
CAWNGPGVASYEQYF | TGTGCCTGGAATGGTCCGGGGGTCGCCTCCTACGAGCAGTACTTC | - | TRBJ2-7 | - | TRBV30
CASSLEPPGSVGNQPQHF | TGTGCCAGCAGCTTAGAGCCTCCAGGATCGGTCGGCAATCAGCCCCAGCATTTT | - | TRBJ1-5 | - | TRBV7-8
CSVETTSVNEQFF | TGCAGCGTTGAAACTACTAGTGTCAATGAGCAGTTCTTC | - | TRBJ2-1 | - | TRBV29-1
CASTPGQGWASNQPQHF | TGTGCCAGCACCCCCGGACAGGGATGGGCCAGCAATCAGCCCCAGCATTTT | TRBD1 | TRBJ1-5 | few | TRBV6-2/TRBV6-3
CASSVQLAMTNIGNEQFF | TGTGCCAGCAGCGTACAGCTAGCCATGACTAACATAGGCAATGAGCAGTTCTTC | - | TRBJ2-1 | - | TRBV9
CASSSQPGLAGGNEQYF | TGTGCCAGCAGCTCTCAACCGGGACTAGCGGGAGGGAACGAGCAGTACTTC | TRBD2 | TRBJ2-7 | - | TRBV5-4
CASSLVQGGGEAFF | TGTGCCAGCAGCTTAGTACAGGGTGGTGGTGAAGCTTTCTTT | - | TRBJ1-1 | once | TRBV7-2
CASSPTGRYEQYF | TGTGCCAGCAGCCCCACGGGTCGCTACGAGCAGTACTTC | - | TRBJ2-7 | - | TRBV6-5
CASSLRGRDNEQFF | TGTGCCAGCAGTTTGCGCGGGAGGGACAATGAGCAGTTCTTC | TRBD2 | TRBJ2-1 | - | TRBV28